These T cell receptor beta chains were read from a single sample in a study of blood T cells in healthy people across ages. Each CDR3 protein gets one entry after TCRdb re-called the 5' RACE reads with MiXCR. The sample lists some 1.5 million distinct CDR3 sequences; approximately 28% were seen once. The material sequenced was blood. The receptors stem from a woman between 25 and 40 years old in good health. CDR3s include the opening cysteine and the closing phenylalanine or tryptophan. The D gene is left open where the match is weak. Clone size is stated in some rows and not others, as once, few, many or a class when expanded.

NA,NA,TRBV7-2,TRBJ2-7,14,CASSRDGGIHEQYF,TGTGCCAGCAGCCGCGACGGGGGCATCCACGAGCAGTACTTC
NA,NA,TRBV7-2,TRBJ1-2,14,CASSFSPSSYGYTF,TGTGCCAGCAGCTTTAGTCCATCATCCTATGGCTACACCTTC
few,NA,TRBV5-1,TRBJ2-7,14,CASSPGEVPYEQYF,TGCGCCAGCAGCCCCGGGGAGGTCCCGTACGAGCAGTACTTC
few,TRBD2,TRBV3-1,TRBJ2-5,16,CASSQPLAGYQETQYF,TGTGCCAGTAGCCAGCCCCTAGCGGGCTACCAAGAGACCCAGTACTTC
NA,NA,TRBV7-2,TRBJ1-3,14,CASSRTASGNTIYF,TGTGCCAGCAGCCGGACAGCCTCTGGAAACACCATATATTTT
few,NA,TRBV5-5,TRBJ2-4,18,CASSPNDWGLGAKNIQYF,TGTGCCAGCAGCCCAAACGACTGGGGGCTCGGGGCCAAAAACATTCAGTACTTC
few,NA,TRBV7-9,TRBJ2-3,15,CASNGMGPLTDTQYF,TGTGCCAGCAACGGTATGGGGCCTCTCACAGATACGCAGTATTTT
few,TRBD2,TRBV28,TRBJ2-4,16,CASSFLSGGIKNIQYF,TGTGCCAGCAGTTTTCTGAGCGGGGGGATTAAAAACATTCAGTACTTC
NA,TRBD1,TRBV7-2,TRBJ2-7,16,CASSRYGQGFLNEQYF,TGTGCCAGCAGCCGATATGGACAGGGTTTTCTCAACGAGCAGTACTTC
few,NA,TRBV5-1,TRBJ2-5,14,CASSLANRRETQYF,TGCGCCAGCAGCTTGGCCAACAGACGTGAGACCCAGTACTTC
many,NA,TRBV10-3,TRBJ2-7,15,CAISESAGWVYEQYF,TGTGCCATCAGTGAGTCCGCAGGTTGGGTCTACGAGCAGTACTTC
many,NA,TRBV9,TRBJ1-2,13,CASSGSFNYGYTF,TGTGCCAGCAGCGGCTCATTTAACTATGGCTACACCTTC
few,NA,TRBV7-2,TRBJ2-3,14,CASSLARSEDTQYF,TGTGCCAGCAGCTTAGCGCGGTCTGAAGATACGCAGTATTTT